The 30 T cell receptor beta chains below all came from one sample that was sequenced in a study of siplizumab effects on memory and regulatory T cells. Coculture of mixed lymphocyte reaction cells was performed at 37°C for less than seven days. These receptors lack a known antigen. Only in-frame clones appear in the TCRdb table, and some are missing; sequencing was by immunoSEQ multiplex PCR. The table shows almost 15,000 clones, with approximately 45% occurring only once. The source material was CFSE-low (dividing) CD4+ T cells sorted from an allogeneic mixed lymphocyte reaction. The receptors were sampled from a human donor in good health; the cells came from an allogeneic mixed lymphocyte reaction. Some clones in this sample may be carry-over from other donors' samples.

The chain carries TRBV2 and TRBJ1-4; D is unclear. Trimming took off 3 bases at V and 0 bases at J, with 11 bases between the two ends. The CDR3 is 16 residues long. Germline V gene lookup returns CDR1 SNHLY and CDR2 FYNNEI. Here the CDR3 reads CASSEAIRATNEKLFF. CDR3 bases: TGTGCCAGCAGTGAGGCCATACGGGCAACTAATGAAAAACTGTTTTTT.

This chain connects TRBV7-3 to TRBJ2-1; TRBD1 agrees at 7 bases. The CDR3 extends over 15 amino acids. Germline loops: CDR1 SGHTA, CDR2 FQGTGA. Trimming at V came to 4 bases and at J to 4 bases, leaving 7 bases not matched to a gene. The CDR3 region is CASSSSDRLYNEQFF. In DNA form, the CDR3 reads TGTGCCAGCAGCTCCTCGGACAGGCTATACAATGAGCAGTTCTTC.

The chain joins TRBV5-1 to TRBJ2-7; 7 bases are shared with TRBD1. The CDR3 contains 15 residues. The junction had 12 bases not matched to a gene; V was cut back by 3 bases and J by 6 bases. The germline gives CDR1 SGHRS, CDR2 YFSETQ. In DNA, the CDR3 is TGCGCCAGCAGCTCGGTGGGGCAGGGGGTTGGCGAGCAGTACTTC. It translates to CASSSVGQGVGEQYF.

V and J are TRBV15 and TRBJ2-2; D gene ambiguous. Trimming took off 1 base at V and 0 bases at J, with 9 bases between the two ends. This CDR3 spans 16 amino acids. CDR1 is LNHNV, CDR2 YYDKDF, per germline (reference sequence). The CDR3 DNA follows: TGTGCCACCAGCAGAGTCAGCCTCGCGAACACCGGGGAGCTGTTTTTT. Its translation is CATSRVSLANTGELFF.

The rearrangement joins TRBV15 to TRBJ1-4; 10 nucleotides align to TRBD1. The CDR3 has 16 amino acids. Germline V gives CDR1 LNHNV, CDR2 YYDKDF (reference sequence). The J segment lost 8 bases and the V segment lost 3 bases, leaving 9 bases of the junction unmatched. DNA of the CDR3: TGTGCCACCAGCAGTCAAAGACAGGGGGCAAGGGAAAAACTGTTTTTT. It codes for CATSSQRQGAREKLFF.

V usage is TRBV28 and J usage is TRBJ2-4, with no clear D. The CDR3 extends over 14 amino acids. Trimming pared 5 bases from V and 7 bases from J, leaving 15 bases between. Germline V gene sequence: CDR1 MDHEN, CDR2 SYDVKM. This CDR3 reads CASSPLVRPNIQYF. CDR3 in DNA: TGTGCCAGCAGTCCGCTAGTGAGACCTAACATTCAGTACTTC. The whole variable domain, remainder taken from reference TRBV28 and TRBJ2-4, is DVKVTQSSRYLVKRTGEKVFLECVQDMDHENMFWYRQDPGLGLRLIYFSYDVKMKEKGDIPEGYSVSREKKERFSLILESASTNQTSMYLCASSPLVRPNIQYFGAGTRLSVL.

The V gene is TRBV7-2, the J gene TRBJ1-2; D gene ambiguous. This CDR3 spans 14 amino acids. V was cut by 3 bases and J by 3 bases, with 11 bases left in between. Germline lookup yields CDR1 SGHTA and CDR2 FQGNSA. In DNA form, the CDR3 reads TGTGCCAGCAGCTTGTTTGGTTCCGACTATGGCTACACCTTC. Protein: CASSLFGSDYGYTF.

This clone turned up a few times. The chain links TRBV19 to TRBJ2-6; the D is unclear. Germline values: CDR1 LNHDA, CDR2 SQIVND (reference sequence). This CDR3 is 15 amino acids long. The V and J ends lost 3 bases and 0 bases respectively, with 6 bases between them. CDR3 nucleotide sequence: TGTGCCAGTAGTATCGGGTCCTCTGGGGCCAACGTCCTGACTTTC. Translation gives CASSIGSSGANVLTF.

The chain links TRBV7-8 to TRBJ1-3, with D perhaps TRBD1 (5 bases). CDR1 and CDR2 (germline): SGHVS, FQNEAQ. The CDR3 contains 15 residues. V was trimmed by 7 bases and J by 0 bases, leaving 13 bases between them. This CDR3 reads CASTWGLNSGNTIYF. The CDR3 DNA reads TGTGCCAGCACCTGGGGACTGAACTCTGGAAACACCATATATTTT.

This chain joins TRBV19 and TRBJ1-1, with 8 nucleotides matching TRBD1. The CDR3 has 14 residues. From germline, CDR1 is LNHDA and CDR2 SQIVND (reference sequence). V lost 4 bases to trimming and J lost 8 bases; unmatched junction nucleotides: 9. For the CDR3, the DNA is TGTGCCAGTAGTACCTCCCGGACAGGGTCCGAAGCTTTCTTT. Translation gives CASSTSRTGSEAFF.

The rearrangement joins TRBV5-8 to TRBJ1-1; 7 nucleotides align to TRBD1. Looked up from germline, CDR1 is SGHTS and CDR2 is YDEGEE. The J segment lost 0 bases and the V segment lost 0 bases, leaving 5 bases of the junction unmatched. The CDR3 contains 16 residues. CDR3 residues: CASSLVSGGMNTEAFF. The CDR3 DNA reads TGTGCCAGCAGCTTGGTGTCAGGGGGGATGAACACTGAAGCTTTCTTT.

This chain links TRBV6-5 with TRBJ2-5; 7 bases line up with TRBD2. Losses at the gene ends were 7 bases for V and 5 bases for J; bases not matched to a gene: 13. The CDR3 sequence is 15 residues long. Germline CDR1 reads MNHEY; CDR2 reads SVGAGI. This chain's CDR3 is CASTLGAGVGETQYF. The CDR3 coding sequence is TGTGCCAGCACCCTTGGGGCGGGAGTTGGGGAGACCCAGTACTTC.

The table lists this clone with a few counts. This CDR3 is CASSRTQGRWTEAFF. The CDR3 DNA reads as TGTGCCAGCTCACGAACACAGGGGCGGTGGACTGAAGCTTTCTTT. V gene TRBV18 combines with J gene TRBJ1-1; 7 bases line up with TRBD1. Germline V gene sequence: CDR1 KGHSH, CDR2 LQKENI. The CDR3 totals 15 residues. Trimming cost V 4 bases and J 5 bases; bases outside gene matches: 10.

The chain links TRBV11-2 to TRBJ2-1; TRBD2 matches at 10 bases. The CDR3 is 15 residues long. The V and J ends lost 6 bases and 3 bases, in that order; junction bases with no gene match: 5. Germline CDR1 and CDR2: SGHAT and FQNNGV. The CDR3 DNA reads as TGTGCCAGCAGGAAAGCGGGAGGGAGCTACAATGAGCAGTTCTTC. Protein: CASRKAGGSYNEQFF.

This sequence joins TRBV18 and TRBJ2-7, with TRBD2 identical over 11 bases. Losses at the gene ends were 3 bases for V and 1 base for J; bases not matched to a gene: 2. Per the germline V gene, CDR1 is KGHSH and CDR2 is LQKENI. CDR3 size: 15 residues. CDR3 residues: CASSPGLAASYEQYF. CDR3 nucleotides: TGTGCCAGCTCACCGGGACTAGCGGCATCCTACGAGCAGTACTTC.

This clone has a handful of counts. The CDR3 DNA reads as TGTGCCAGCAGCTTGTTTCGCCTAGCGGAGCCCTACGAGCAGTACTTC. Translated: CASSLFRLAEPYEQYF. The J gene is TRBJ2-7, the V gene TRBV5-4; TRBD2 agrees at 7 bases. The germline CDR1 and CDR2 sequences are SGHNT and YYREEE (reference sequence). The CDR3 is 16 residues long. The V and J ends lost 1 base and 2 bases, in that order; junction bases with no gene match: 9.

V usage is TRBV23-1 and J usage is TRBJ2-1, with 15 bases matching TRBD2. TRBV23-1 is assigned to the ORF class and has an uncertain function. With V trimmed by 6 bases and J by 4 bases, 10 bases remained unmatched. This CDR3 is built from 18 residues. The CDR3 loop reads CASRSSGLAGGGYNEQFF. The CDR3 DNA is TGCGCCAGCAGATCCTCGGGACTAGCGGGAGGAGGTTACAATGAGCAGTTCTTC.

The rearrangement joins TRBV6-1 to TRBJ2-7; D uncertain. V was pared by 3 bases and J by 2 bases, with 5 bases between. The CDR3 runs to 12 residues. Germline assignment: CDR1 MNHNS and CDR2 SASEGT. This CDR3 is CASSDTPYEQYF. The CDR3 DNA sequence: TGTGCCAGCAGTGATACCCCCTACGAGCAGTACTTC.

The rearrangement joins TRBV10-3 to TRBJ1-5; no firm D call. Germline V gene lookup returns CDR1 ENHRY and CDR2 SYGVKD. V shed 3 bases and J shed 1 base, with 7 bases lying between them. The CDR3 totals 14 residues. The CDR3 here is CAISDGISNQPQHF. The CDR3 bases are TGTGCCATCAGTGACGGGATAAGCAATCAGCCCCAGCATTTT.

CDR3 nucleotides: TGTGCCAGCAGTAGGGACGGCGCGACCACTTCACCCCTCCACTTT. Its protein product is CASSRDGATTSPLHF. The chain recombines TRBV6-5 with TRBJ1-6; maybe TRBD1 (5 bases). Trimming stripped 5 bases from V and 9 bases from J, with 17 bases between. CDR1 and CDR2 (germline): MNHEY, SVGAGI. The CDR3 is 15 residues long.

Within the sample, this clone is medium-sized (0.01 to 0.1%). The chain has TRBV7-9 and TRBJ1-5; 11 bases align to TRBD1. This CDR3 has 17 residues. Unmatched junction bases numbered 10, after V lost 3 bases and J lost 6 bases. Per germline, CDR1 SEHNR and CDR2 FQNEAQ (reference sequence). CDR3 nucleotide sequence: TGTGCCAGCAGCTTCTCCGGGACAGGGGGGATCGGTCAGCCCCAGCATTTT. This codes for CASSFSGTGGIGQPQHF.

V is TRBV6-5 and J is TRBJ2-7, with D unclear. Trimming removed 5 bases at V and 3 bases at J, with 14 bases between. Germline loops: CDR1 MNHEY, CDR2 SVGAGI. The CDR3 has 14 amino acids. CDR3 DNA: TGTGCCAGCAGTGAGGCAGGTTCCCTCTACGAGCAGTACTTC. This translates into CASSEAGSLYEQYF.

The rearrangement joins TRBV5-1 to TRBJ1-2, with D unclear. The germline V and J ends were trimmed by 3 bases and 2 bases, with 8 bases remaining between them. CDR3 length: 13 residues. Germline V gene data show CDR1 as SGHRS and CDR2 as YFSETQ. Written as DNA, the CDR3 is TGCGCCAGCAGCTCGGTGATAAACTATGGCTACACCTTC. This translates into CASSSVINYGYTF.

CDR3 DNA sequence: TGTGCCAGTACTCCGGAGGGGGGGACCTATGGCTACACCTTC. As protein: CASTPEGGTYGYTF. The chain has TRBV19 and TRBJ1-2; the D gene is possibly TRBD1 (6 bases). Looked up from germline, CDR1 is LNHDA and CDR2 is SQIVND (reference sequence). The CDR3 has 14 residues. V was pared by 7 bases and J by 4 bases, with 16 bases between.

This chain joins TRBV7-8 and TRBJ2-4, with D maybe TRBD1 (5 bases). Trimming removed 2 bases from V and 3 bases from J, with 14 bases in between. The CDR3 sequence is 16 residues long. CDR1 is SGHVS, CDR2 FQNEAQ, per germline. The CDR3 protein is CASSLSAPGLKNIQYF. The CDR3 DNA is TGTGCCAGCAGCTTATCGGCCCCAGGGCTCAAAAACATTCAGTACTTC.

The chain is built from TRBV4-1 and TRBJ2-1; perhaps TRBD2 as D (5 bases). The CDR3 sequence is 16 residues long. Looked up from germline, CDR1 is MGHRA and CDR2 is YSYEKL. Trimming pared 0 bases from V and 9 bases from J, leaving 18 bases between. CDR3 bases: TGCGCCAGCAGCCAAGATGGAAGAGCGCGGGTTGGTGAGCAGTTCTTC. It codes for CASSQDGRARVGEQFF.

V gene TRBV10-1 combines with J gene TRBJ1-1, with 8 bases aligning to TRBD1. The V segment lost 0 bases and the J segment 5 bases; nucleotides outside the gene matches: 2. Per germline, CDR1 WNHNN and CDR2 SYGVQD (reference sequence). This CDR3 is built from 14 residues. The CDR3 protein is CASSESRQGTEAFF. The DNA for the CDR3 is TGCGCCAGCAGTGAGTCGAGACAGGGGACTGAAGCTTTCTTT.

The chain joins TRBV7-9 to TRBJ1-2; no definite D call. The CDR3 totals 14 residues. The germline CDR1 and CDR2 sequences are SEHNR and FQNEAQ (reference sequence). V was pared by 5 bases and J by 7 bases, with 17 bases between. CDR3 coding DNA: TGTGCCAGCAGCCACCTTAACTTCCCTCCTGGCTACACCTTC. As protein: CASSHLNFPPGYTF.

This clone was detected a few times. The chain is built from TRBV9 and TRBJ2-7; D call uncertain. This CDR3 spans 15 amino acids. Germline V gene lookup returns CDR1 SGDLS and CDR2 YYNGEE. V lost 0 bases to trimming and J lost 3 bases, with 13 bases between them. The CDR3 DNA reads TGTGCCAGCAGCGTAGCTATCGGCGGATTCTACGAGCAGTACTTC. It is translated as CASSVAIGGFYEQYF.

The sample holds a few counts of this clone. The chain combines TRBV6-1 with TRBJ2-5; no clear D. Germline V gene sequence: CDR1 MNHNS, CDR2 SASEGT. The CDR3 is made up of 14 amino acids. V was shortened by 3 bases and J by 2 bases, with 10 bases between the two germline ends. CDR3 nucleotides: TGTGCCAGCAGTGATCACAGATTACAAGAGACCCAGTACTTC. Translated, it gives CASSDHRLQETQYF.